This passage covers 27 T cell receptor beta chains from one sample sequenced in a study of identical twins. TCRdb redid the calling of the 5' RACE reads with MiXCR, one entry per CDR3 protein. The table shows roughly 230,000 distinct CDR3 sequences, with 6.5% to 9.5% occurring only once. These records were also assigned to another study, of yellow fever vaccine responses in identical twins.

The sequenced sample was CD8+ T cells sorted from blood. These receptor sequences come from a woman aged 18-29 years in good health.

This clonotype was seen once. The rearrangement uses TRBV5-1 and TRBJ1-2, with D hard to call. The CDR3 has 14 amino acids. Germline V lookup: CDR1 SGHRS, CDR2 YFSETQ. Trimming pared 0 bases from V and 8 bases from J, leaving 14 bases between. The CDR3 loop reads CASSLVQEAGGYTF. Written as DNA, the CDR3 is TGCGCCAGCAGCTTGGTCCAGGAGGCGGGGGGCTACACCTTC.

This chain uses TRBV4-1 with TRBJ2-5, with D possibly TRBD1 on 7 matching bases. This CDR3 contains 15 residues. Germline V gives CDR1 MGHRA, CDR2 YSYEKL. Trimming took off 0 bases at V and 6 bases at J, with 14 bases between the two ends. The DNA of the CDR3 is TGCGCCAGCAGCCAAGATCGGGCAGGGGGGCAGACCCAGTACTTC. Translation gives CASSQDRAGGQTQYF.

The chain combines TRBV25-1 with TRBJ2-2, with D perhaps matching TRBD1 (6 bases). Looked up from germline, CDR1 is MGHDK and CDR2 is SYGVNS. Trimming stripped 9 bases from V and 6 bases from J, with 11 bases between. CDR3 length: 12 amino acids. CDR3 in amino acids: CASHGQPGELFF. The CDR3 nucleotides are TGTGCCAGTCATGGACAGCCCGGGGAGCTGTTTTTT.

The gene calls are TRBV6-5 and TRBJ1-1, with 7 bases aligning to TRBD1. CDR1 is MNHEY and CDR2 is SVGAGI in the germline V gene. This CDR3 spans 15 amino acids. The ends lost 4 bases at V and 4 bases at J; junction bases unmatched: 9. The CDR3 region has the DNA TGTGCCAGCAGTTCCTACAGGGGCCTGGGCACTGAAGCTTTCTTT. Its translation: CASSSYRGLGTEAFF.

This clonotype was seen many times. J is TRBJ1-3 and V is TRBV7-6; D remains unclear. Trimming removed 3 bases from V and 8 bases from J, with 8 bases in between. This CDR3 contains 12 residues. The germline V gene has CDR1 SGHVS and CDR2 FNYEAQ. The CDR3 nucleotides read TGTGCCAGCAGCTTCGGCCTTGACACCATATATTTT. Amino acid sequence: CASSFGLDTIYF.

The chain combines TRBV20-1 with TRBJ2-7; maybe TRBD2 (5 bases). This CDR3 has 12 amino acids. Looked up from germline, CDR1 is DFQATT and CDR2 is SNEGSKA (reference sequence). With 0 bases removed from V and 10 bases from J, the gap between germline ends came to 13 bases. In DNA form, the CDR3 reads TGCAGTGCTAGAGATGGCGCGGGCGAACAGTACTTC. This sequence encodes CSARDGAGEQYF.

There are many counts of this clonotype. This chain uses TRBV12-3 or TRBV12-4 with TRBJ2-2; D possibly uses TRBD1 or TRBD2 (5 bases each). Deletions cut 6 bases from V and 4 bases from J, with 12 bases between. This CDR3 contains 14 residues. The CDR3 bases are TGTGCCAGCAGCACCGGGACGCCCACCGGGGAGCTGTTTTTT. Translating it yields CASSTGTPTGELFF.

The rearrangement links TRBV11-2 to TRBJ2-3, with TRBD1 matching 8 bases. The CDR3 has 16 residues. V shed 3 bases and J 4 bases; nucleotides not matched to a gene: 9. The germline CDR1 and CDR2 sequences are SGHAT and FQNNGV. The DNA for the CDR3 is TGTGCCAGCAGCTTGCCGGACAGGGACTTGTCAGATACGCAGTATTTT. Protein product: CASSLPDRDLSDTQYF.

This clonotype was seen a few times. V usage is TRBV6-5 and J usage is TRBJ2-7; no firm D call. Trimming took off 2 bases at V and 1 base at J, with 9 bases between the two ends. This CDR3 region has 14 residues. CDR1 and CDR2 from the germline V gene are MNHEY and SVGAGI. CDR3 DNA: TGTGCCAGCAGTTACCGGCAGGAGTCCTACGAGCAGTACTTC. Amino acid sequence: CASSYRQESYEQYF.

This clonotype was detected ten times or more. The chain recombines TRBV12-3 or TRBV12-4 with TRBJ1-1, with D tentatively TRBD1 (6 bases). The V end lost 5 bases, the J end lost 0 bases, and 10 bases lay between the germline ends. The CDR3 loop spans 14 amino acids. CDR3 DNA: TGTGCCAGCAGTCCAGGGACAATGAACACTGAAGCTTTCTTT. Translation gives CASSPGTMNTEAFF.

This clonotype was seen only a few times. CDR3 in DNA: TGTGCCAGCAGCGGGGGGGATGAGCAGTTCTTC. It codes for CASSGGDEQFF. The chain carries TRBV9 and TRBJ2-1, with D possibly matching TRBD2 (6 bases). This CDR3 has 11 residues. Per the germline V gene, CDR1 is SGDLS and CDR2 is YYNGEE. V was clipped by 3 bases and J by 8 bases, with 6 bases between them. Full variable domain (remainder filled in from reference TRBV9 and TRBJ2-1): DSGVTQTPKHLITATGQRVTLRCSPRSGDLSVYWYQQSLDQGLQFLIQYYNGEERAKGNILERFSAQQFPDLHSELNLSSLELGDSALYFCASSGGDEQFFGPGTRLTVL.

In this sample, this clonotype turned up many times. The rearrangement uses TRBV18 and TRBJ2-3, with D hard to call. V lost 0 bases and J 7 bases, leaving 8 bases between the germline ends. Germline CDR1 reads KGHSH; CDR2 reads LQKENI. The CDR3 is 13 amino acids. The CDR3 loop reads CASSPPTHYTQYF. The CDR3 DNA reads as TGTGCCAGCTCACCACCGACCCACTATACGCAGTATTTT.

The rearrangement joins TRBV20-1 to TRBJ2-7; the match to TRBD2 covers 10 bases. V shed 1 base, J shed 7 bases, and the junction held 7 bases outside the gene matches. Germline V CDR1 and CDR2: DFQATT, SNEGSKA (reference sequence). The CDR3 has 14 amino acids. The DNA of the CDR3 is TGCAGTGCTAGAGGTGGACTAGCGGTTCGGGAGCAGTACTTC. This encodes CSARGGLAVREQYF.

The chain combines TRBV7-9 with TRBJ1-1; 10 bases agree with TRBD1. J lost 0 bases, V lost 5 bases, and 9 bases had no gene match. The CDR3 covers 17 residues. In germline, CDR1 is SEHNR, CDR2 FQNEAQ (reference sequence). The CDR3 DNA reads TGTGCCAGCAGCCTGACAGGGGGCGCAGGTATGAACACTGAAGCTTTCTTT. Translating gives CASSLTGGAGMNTEAFF.

In this sample, this clonotype turned up many times. The chain is built from TRBV27 and TRBJ2-7, with D maybe TRBD1 (6 bases). The germline V gene encodes CDR1 MNHEY and CDR2 SMNVEV (reference sequence). This CDR3 is 16 amino acids long. V dropped 3 bases and J dropped 4 bases, with 19 bases sitting between them. In DNA form, the CDR3 reads TGTGCCAGCAGTTTCGGTGCAGGGGCCCGTCTATACGAGCAGTACTTC. This encodes CASSFGAGARLYEQYF.

In the case of this clonotype: The junction and the germline gene differ at one end; a read error may be behind it. The chain has TRBV12-3 or TRBV12-4 and TRBJ2-3; 14 positions agree with TRBD2. The CDR3 is 18 amino acids. CDR3 in amino acids: CTSSLLGTSGSPADTQYF. In nucleotides, the CDR3 is TGTACCAGCAGTTTACTGGGGACTAGCGGGAGTCCGGCAGATACGCAGTATTTT.

V gene TRBV6-1 combines with J gene TRBJ2-7; 12 nucleotides line up with TRBD1. J lost 5 bases, V lost 5 bases, and 4 bases had no gene match. This CDR3 has 14 residues. Germline-derived CDR1 and CDR2 are MNHNS and SASEGT. In DNA, the CDR3 is TGTGCCAGCAGTACCGGGACAGGGGGCGACGAGCAGTACTTC. Protein: CASSTGTGGDEQYF.

Only a few counts were recorded for this clonotype. The chain couples TRBV20-1 to TRBJ2-1, with 7 positions matching TRBD2. V lost 3 bases and J lost 3; bases outside the gene matches: 5. Germline values: CDR1 DFQATT, CDR2 SNEGSKA (reference sequence). CDR3 length: 14 amino acids. CDR3 nucleotides: TGCAGTGCTAGGCTAGCGGACGACTACAATGAGCAGTTCTTC. Translated, it gives CSARLADDYNEQFF.

The chain recombines TRBV27 with TRBJ2-5; 7 bases fit TRBD2. V was pared by 1 base and J by 4 bases, with 6 bases of the junction left unmatched. Per the germline V gene, CDR1 is MNHEY and CDR2 is SMNVEV (reference sequence). This CDR3 contains 15 residues. The CDR3 region has the DNA TGTGCCAGCAGTTTATATCCTAGCGGAGTAGAGACCCAGTACTTC. As protein: CASSLYPSGVETQYF.

This clonotype was detected ten times or more. The V call is TRBV4-1, the J call TRBJ2-4; 7 nucleotides line up with TRBD2. This CDR3 has 14 residues. The germline gives CDR1 MGHRA, CDR2 YSYEKL. V was pared by 2 bases and J by 9 bases, with 7 bases of the junction left unmatched. In DNA form, the CDR3 reads TGCGCCAGCAGCCAATCGCTAGCGGATTTCATTCAGTACTTC. The encoded protein is CASSQSLADFIQYF.

The J gene is TRBJ2-5, the V gene TRBV3-1; D call uncertain. The germline V and J ends were trimmed by 8 bases and 2 bases, with 18 bases remaining between them. The CDR3 sequence is 15 residues long. Germline V gives CDR1 LGHDT, CDR2 YNNKEL (reference sequence). CDR3 sequence reads: CASCPLTDLQETQYF. CDR3 DNA sequence: TGTGCCAGCTGCCCCTTGACCGACCTTCAAGAGACCCAGTACTTC.

In this sample, this clonotype turned up many times. The V call is TRBV6-2 or TRBV6-3, the J call TRBJ2-7; D gene ambiguous. The CDR3 loop spans 15 amino acids. Trimming removed 6 bases at V and 3 bases at J, with 18 bases between. Germline V gene lookup returns CDR1 MNHEY and CDR2 SVGEGT. CDR3 DNA: TGTGCCAGCAGCAATCGGACCTGGGGATTCTACGAGCAGTACTTC. This sequence encodes CASSNRTWGFYEQYF.

This clonotype was seen only a few times. The rearrangement joins TRBV9 to TRBJ1-5; TRBD1 might be the D (5 bases). The CDR3 has 14 residues. V was clipped by 0 bases and J by 2 bases, with 6 bases between them. Germline-derived CDR1 and CDR2 are SGDLS and YYNGEE. The chain's CDR3 is CASSVGDGNQPQHF. In nucleotides, the CDR3 is TGTGCCAGCAGCGTAGGGGACGGCAATCAGCCCCAGCATTTT.

This clonotype was detected ten times or more. The V gene is TRBV12-5, the J gene TRBJ2-1; TRBD2 matches 11 bases. CDR1 LGHNT and CDR2 FRNRAP come from the germline V gene. V lost 0 bases, J lost 8 bases, and 3 bases stayed unmatched. The CDR3 consists of 15 residues. The CDR3 coding sequence is TGTGCTAGTGGTTTGGTACTAGCGGGAGTGTATGAGCAGTTCTTC. It encodes CASGLVLAGVYEQFF.

This clonotype was seen more than once but under ten times. V gene TRBV4-1 combines with J gene TRBJ1-1; 7 bases line up with TRBD1. Unmatched junction bases numbered 4, after V lost 0 bases and J lost 0 bases. Germline loops: CDR1 MGHRA, CDR2 YSYEKL. The CDR3 spans 16 residues. The CDR3, as DNA: TGCGCCAGCAGCCAAGAAAAGGGGGCAATGAACACTGAAGCTTTCTTT. Its translation: CASSQEKGAMNTEAFF.

The chain links TRBV7-9 to TRBJ2-5; no clear D. Germline CDR1 reads SEHNR; CDR2 reads FQNEAQ (reference sequence). Trimming shortened V by 7 bases and J by 5 bases, and 20 bases separated the two germline ends. CDR3 length: 15 residues. Here the CDR3 reads CASIRRNDIQETQYF. The CDR3 bases are TGTGCCAGCATTCGGAGAAATGATATTCAGGAGACCCAGTACTTC.

This clonotype was recorded many times. J is TRBJ2-2 and V is TRBV27; D is unclear. Trimming took off 6 bases at V and 7 bases at J, with 9 bases between the two ends. This CDR3 contains 12 residues. Germline CDR1 MNHEY, CDR2 SMNVEV (reference sequence). The CDR3 DNA sequence: TGTGCCAGCAGCTCCACAGACGGGGAGCTGTTTTTT. Encoded protein: CASSSTDGELFF.